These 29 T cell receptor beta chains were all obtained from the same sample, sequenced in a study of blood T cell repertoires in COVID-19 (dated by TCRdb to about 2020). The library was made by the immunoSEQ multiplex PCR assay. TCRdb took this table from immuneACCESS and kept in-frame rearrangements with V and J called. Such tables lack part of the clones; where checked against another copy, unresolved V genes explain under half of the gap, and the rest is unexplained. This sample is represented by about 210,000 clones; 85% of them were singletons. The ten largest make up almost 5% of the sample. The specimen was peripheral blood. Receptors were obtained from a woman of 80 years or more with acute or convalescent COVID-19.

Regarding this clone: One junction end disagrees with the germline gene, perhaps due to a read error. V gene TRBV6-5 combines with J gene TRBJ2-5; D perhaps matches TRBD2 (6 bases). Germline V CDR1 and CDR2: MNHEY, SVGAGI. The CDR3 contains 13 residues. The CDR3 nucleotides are TGTGCCAGCAGTCGCACGCTTAGGGACGGAGGGGACTTC. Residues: CASSRTLRDGGDF.

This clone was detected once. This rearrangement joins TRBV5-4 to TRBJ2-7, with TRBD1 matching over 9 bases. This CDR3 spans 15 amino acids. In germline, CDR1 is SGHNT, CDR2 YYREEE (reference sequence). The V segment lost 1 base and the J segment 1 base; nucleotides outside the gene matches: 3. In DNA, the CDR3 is TGTGCCAGCAGCTTGTCCGGGACAGGGTCCTACGAGCAGTACTTC. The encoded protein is CASSLSGTGSYEQYF.

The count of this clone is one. The CDR3 loop reads CASSSDSRRNNEQFF. The CDR3 nucleotides are TGTGCCAGCAGCTCGGACAGTCGCCGAAACAATGAGCAGTTCTTC. This chain links TRBV11-1 with TRBJ2-1; the D gene is possibly TRBD1 (6 bases). Trimming shortened V by 4 bases and J by 5 bases, and 15 bases separated the two germline ends. Germline V lookup: CDR1 SGHAT, CDR2 FQDESV (reference sequence). There are 15 residues in the CDR3.

The CDR3 here is CASSLQKSGRENTDTQYF. In DNA form, the CDR3 reads TGTGCCAGCAGCTTGCAGAAGAGCGGGAGGGAAAACACAGATACGCAGTATTTT. The chain employs TRBV5-4 and TRBJ2-3; 10 bases are a match to TRBD2. Trimming at V came to 1 base and at J to 2 bases, leaving 10 bases not matched to a gene. CDR3 length: 18 amino acids. The germline V gene encodes CDR1 SGHNT and CDR2 YYREEE (reference sequence).

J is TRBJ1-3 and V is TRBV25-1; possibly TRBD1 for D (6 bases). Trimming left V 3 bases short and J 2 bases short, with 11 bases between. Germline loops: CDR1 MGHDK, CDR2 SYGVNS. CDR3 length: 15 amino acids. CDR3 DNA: TGTGCCAGCAGTGAGCCAGGGGCAGCTGGAAACACCATATATTTT. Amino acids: CASSEPGAAGNTIYF.

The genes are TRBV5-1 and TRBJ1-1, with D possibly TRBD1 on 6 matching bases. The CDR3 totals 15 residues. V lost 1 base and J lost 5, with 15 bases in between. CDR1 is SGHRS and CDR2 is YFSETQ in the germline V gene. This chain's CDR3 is CASSLYGGAITEAFF. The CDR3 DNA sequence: TGCGCCAGCAGCTTGTATGGGGGGGCAATTACTGAAGCTTTCTTT.

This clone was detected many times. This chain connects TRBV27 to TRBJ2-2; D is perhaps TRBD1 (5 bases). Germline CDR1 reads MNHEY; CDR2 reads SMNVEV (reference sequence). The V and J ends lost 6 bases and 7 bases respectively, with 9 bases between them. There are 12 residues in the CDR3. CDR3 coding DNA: TGTGCCAGCAGCAAGGGGATCGGGGAGCTGTTTTTT. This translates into CASSKGIGELFF.

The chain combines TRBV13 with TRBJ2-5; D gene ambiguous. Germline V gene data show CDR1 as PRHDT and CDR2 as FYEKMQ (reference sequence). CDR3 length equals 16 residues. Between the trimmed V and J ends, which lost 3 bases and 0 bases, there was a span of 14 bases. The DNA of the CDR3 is TGTGCCAGCAGCTTTCTAACGGGTTCGTACCAAGAGACCCAGTACTTC. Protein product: CASSFLTGSYQETQYF.

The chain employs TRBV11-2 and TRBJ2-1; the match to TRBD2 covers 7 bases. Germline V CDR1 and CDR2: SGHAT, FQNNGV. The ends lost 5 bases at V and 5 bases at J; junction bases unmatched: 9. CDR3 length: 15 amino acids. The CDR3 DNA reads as TGTGCCAGCAGCCTTGGACTAGTCCGTGACAATGAGCAGTTCTTC. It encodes CASSLGLVRDNEQFF.

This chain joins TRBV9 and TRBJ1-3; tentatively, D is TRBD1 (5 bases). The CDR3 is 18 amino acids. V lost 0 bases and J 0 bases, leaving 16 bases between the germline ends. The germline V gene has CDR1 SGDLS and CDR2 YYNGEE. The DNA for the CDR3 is TGTGCCAGCAGCGTAGGGTCTCGGGGGTCGGGCTCTGGAAACACCATATATTTT. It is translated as CASSVGSRGSGSGNTIYF.

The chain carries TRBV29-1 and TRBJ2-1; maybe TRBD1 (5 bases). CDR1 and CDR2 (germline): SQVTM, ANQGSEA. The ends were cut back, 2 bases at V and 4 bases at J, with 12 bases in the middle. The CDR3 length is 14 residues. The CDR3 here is CSVESGSLYNEQFF. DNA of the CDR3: TGCAGCGTTGAATCAGGGTCCCTTTACAATGAGCAGTTCTTC.

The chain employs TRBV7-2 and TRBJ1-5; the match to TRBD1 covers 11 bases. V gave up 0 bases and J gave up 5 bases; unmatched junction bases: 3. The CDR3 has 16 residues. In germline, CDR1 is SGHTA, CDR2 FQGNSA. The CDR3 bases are TGTGCCAGCAGCTTAGCCGGGACAGGGGGATATCAGCCCCAGCATTTT. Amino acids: CASSLAGTGGYQPQHF. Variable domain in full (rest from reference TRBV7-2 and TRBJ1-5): GAGVSQSPSNKVTEKGKDVELRCDPISGHTALYWYRQSLGQGLEFLIYFQGNSAPDKSGLPSDRFSAERTGGSVSTLTIQRTQQEDSAVYLCASSLAGTGGYQPQHFGDGTRLSIL.

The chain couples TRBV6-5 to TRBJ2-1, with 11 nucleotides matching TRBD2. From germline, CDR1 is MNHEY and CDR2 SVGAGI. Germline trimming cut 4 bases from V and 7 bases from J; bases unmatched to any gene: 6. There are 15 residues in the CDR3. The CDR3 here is CASSSLAGGVNEQFF. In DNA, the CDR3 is TGTGCCAGCAGTTCGTTAGCGGGAGGGGTGAATGAGCAGTTCTTC.

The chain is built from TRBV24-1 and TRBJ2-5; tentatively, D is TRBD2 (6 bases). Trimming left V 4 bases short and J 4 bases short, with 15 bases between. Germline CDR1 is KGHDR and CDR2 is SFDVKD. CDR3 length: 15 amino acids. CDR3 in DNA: TGTGCCACCAGTGAAGGGCGGGGAAGGCGAGAGACCCAGTACTTC. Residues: CATSEGRGRRETQYF.

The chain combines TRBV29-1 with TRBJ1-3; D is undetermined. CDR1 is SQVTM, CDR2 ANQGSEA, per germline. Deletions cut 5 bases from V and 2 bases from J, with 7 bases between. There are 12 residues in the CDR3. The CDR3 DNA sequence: TGCAGCGTTTCAGGAACTGGAAACACCATATATTTT. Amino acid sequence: CSVSGTGNTIYF.

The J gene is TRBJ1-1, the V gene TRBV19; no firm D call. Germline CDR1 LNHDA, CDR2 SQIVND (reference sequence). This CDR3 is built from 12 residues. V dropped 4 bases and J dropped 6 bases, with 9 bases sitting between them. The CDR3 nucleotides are TGTGCCAGTAGTACCTCCGGGGCTGAAGCTTTCTTT. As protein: CASSTSGAEAFF. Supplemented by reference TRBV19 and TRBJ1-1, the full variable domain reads DGGITQSPKYLFRKEGQNVTLSCEQNLNHDAMYWYRQDPGQGLRLIYYSQIVNDFQKGDIAEGYSVSREKKESFPLTVTSAQKNPTAFYLCASSTSGAEAFFGQGTRLTVV.

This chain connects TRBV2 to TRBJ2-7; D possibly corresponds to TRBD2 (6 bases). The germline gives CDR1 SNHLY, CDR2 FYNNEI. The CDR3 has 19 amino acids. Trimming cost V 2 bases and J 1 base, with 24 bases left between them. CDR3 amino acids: CASSERPSRPWGTSYEQYF. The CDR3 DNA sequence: TGTGCCAGCAGTGAAAGGCCCTCAAGACCCTGGGGGACTTCCTACGAGCAGTACTTC.

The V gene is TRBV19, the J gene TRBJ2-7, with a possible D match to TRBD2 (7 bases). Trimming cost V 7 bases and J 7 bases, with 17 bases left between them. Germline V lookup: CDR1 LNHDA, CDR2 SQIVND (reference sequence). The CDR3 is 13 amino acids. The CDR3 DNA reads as TGTGCCAGTAAAGAGCGGGACACCCGGGAGCAGTACTTC. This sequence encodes CASKERDTREQYF.

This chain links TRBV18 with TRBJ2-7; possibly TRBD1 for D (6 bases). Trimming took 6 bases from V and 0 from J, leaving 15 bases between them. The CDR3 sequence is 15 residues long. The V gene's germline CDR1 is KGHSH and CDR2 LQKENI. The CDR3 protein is CASSPSTGGSYEQYF. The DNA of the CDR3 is TGTGCCAGCTCCCCTTCGACAGGCGGCTCCTACGAGCAGTACTTC.

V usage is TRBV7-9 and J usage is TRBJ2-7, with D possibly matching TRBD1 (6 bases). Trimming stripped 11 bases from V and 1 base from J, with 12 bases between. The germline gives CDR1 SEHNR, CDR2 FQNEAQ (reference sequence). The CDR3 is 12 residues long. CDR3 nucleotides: TGTGCCTACAGGGTAGGATCCTACGAGCAGTACTTC. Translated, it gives CAYRVGSYEQYF.

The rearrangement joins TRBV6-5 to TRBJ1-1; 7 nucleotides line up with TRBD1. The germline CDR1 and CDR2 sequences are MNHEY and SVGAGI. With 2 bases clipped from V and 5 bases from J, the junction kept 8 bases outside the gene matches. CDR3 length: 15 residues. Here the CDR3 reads CASSYERGRGTEAFF. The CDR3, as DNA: TGTGCCAGCAGTTACGAGAGGGGGCGAGGAACTGAAGCTTTCTTT.

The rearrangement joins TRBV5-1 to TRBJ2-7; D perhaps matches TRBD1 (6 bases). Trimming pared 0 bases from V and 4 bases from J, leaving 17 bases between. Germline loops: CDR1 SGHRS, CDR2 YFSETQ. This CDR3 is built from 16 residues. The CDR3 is CASSLGIMAGAYEQYF. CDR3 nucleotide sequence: TGCGCCAGCAGCTTGGGTATAATGGCAGGGGCGTACGAGCAGTACTTC.

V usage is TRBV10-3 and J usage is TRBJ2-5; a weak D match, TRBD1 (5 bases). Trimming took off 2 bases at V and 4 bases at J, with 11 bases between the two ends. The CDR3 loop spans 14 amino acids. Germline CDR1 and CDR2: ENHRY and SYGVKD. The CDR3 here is CAISEPRRGETQYF. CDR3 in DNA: TGTGCCATCAGTGAGCCTCGTAGGGGAGAGACCCAGTACTTC.

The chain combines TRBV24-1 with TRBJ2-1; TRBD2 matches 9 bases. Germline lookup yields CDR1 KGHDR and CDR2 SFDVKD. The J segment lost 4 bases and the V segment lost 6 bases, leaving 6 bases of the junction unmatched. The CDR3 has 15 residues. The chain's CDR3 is CATSSTSGVYNEQFF. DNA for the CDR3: TGTGCCACCAGTTCGACTAGCGGAGTATACAATGAGCAGTTCTTC.

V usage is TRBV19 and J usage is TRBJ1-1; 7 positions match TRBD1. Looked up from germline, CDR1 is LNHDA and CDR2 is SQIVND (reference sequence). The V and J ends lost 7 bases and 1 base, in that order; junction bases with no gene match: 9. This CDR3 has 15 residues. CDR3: CASIDGQAGNTEAFF. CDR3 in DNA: TGTGCCAGTATTGATGGACAGGCAGGGAACACTGAAGCTTTCTTT.

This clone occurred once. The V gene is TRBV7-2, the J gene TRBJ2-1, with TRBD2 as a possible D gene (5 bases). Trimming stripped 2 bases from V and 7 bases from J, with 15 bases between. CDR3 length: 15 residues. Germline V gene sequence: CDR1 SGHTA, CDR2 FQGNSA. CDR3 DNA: TGTGCCAGCAGCTTACAAAACCGGGATCGAAATGAGCAGTTCTTC. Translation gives CASSLQNRDRNEQFF.

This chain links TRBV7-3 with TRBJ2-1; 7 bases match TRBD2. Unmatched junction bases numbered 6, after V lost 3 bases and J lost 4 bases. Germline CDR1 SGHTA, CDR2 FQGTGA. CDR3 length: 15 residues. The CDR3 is CASSFLAGTYNEQFF. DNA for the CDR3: TGTGCCAGCAGCTTCTTAGCGGGCACATACAATGAGCAGTTCTTC.

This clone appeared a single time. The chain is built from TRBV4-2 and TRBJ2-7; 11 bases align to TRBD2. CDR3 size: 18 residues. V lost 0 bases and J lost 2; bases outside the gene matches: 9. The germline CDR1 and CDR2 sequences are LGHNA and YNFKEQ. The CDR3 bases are TGTGCCAGCAGCCAAGAGGTGGGGACTAGCGGACTTACCTACGAGCAGTACTTC. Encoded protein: CASSQEVGTSGLTYEQYF.

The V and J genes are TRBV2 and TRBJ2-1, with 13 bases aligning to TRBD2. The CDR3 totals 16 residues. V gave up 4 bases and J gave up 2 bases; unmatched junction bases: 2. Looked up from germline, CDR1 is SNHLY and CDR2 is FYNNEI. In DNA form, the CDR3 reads TGTGCCAGCAGTGTGGGACTAGCGGGAACCTACAATGAGCAGTTCTTC. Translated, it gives CASSVGLAGTYNEQFF.